This T cell receptor beta chain is from a study of monozygotic twins with inflammatory bowel disease. In preparing each TCR library, 3500 ng of total RNA was used. Addition of UMIs with a 6-nucleotide sample barcode was achieved by template switching. From the 5' RACE reads, TCRdb lists one entry per CDR3 protein and no DNA. The sample table includes about 140,000 distinct CDR3 sequences. The receptor was derived from a human donor with ulcerative colitis or Crohn's disease, or a healthy co-twin of an affected twin (not recorded which). The material sequenced was blood.

CDR3 amino acids: CSARKRGAVNQPQHF. The chain joins TRBV20-1 to TRBJ1-5; TCRdb's D call, TRBD1, is unchecked because there is no DNA. This CDR3 has 15 residues. Per germline, CDR1 DFQATT and CDR2 SNEGSKA (reference sequence).